Each of the 9 T cell receptor beta chains below was sequenced from the same sample in a study of CD8 T cells in Susac syndrome. RNA was extracted with the RNeasy kit, and a quantity of 0.5 to 1 ug was reverse transcribed using random hexamers. TCRdb re-derived calls from the immunoSEQ multiplex PCR reads in MiXCR, one entry per CDR3 protein. The data contain 230,000 or so distinct CDR3 sequences, around 95% of them seen just once; the ten biggest clones take up roughly 0.09%. Specimen: CD4+ T cells from PBMCs. These receptors were taken from a human donor with multiple sclerosis.

The V and J genes are TRBV5-6 and TRBJ1-2; D remains unclear. This CDR3 comprises 14 residues. V was cut by 0 bases and J by 3 bases, with 9 bases left in between. Germline-derived CDR1 and CDR2 are SGHDT and YYEEEE. The CDR3 loop reads CASSLAGGDYGYTF. DNA for the CDR3: TGTGCCAGCAGCTTGGCAGGAGGCGACTATGGCTACACCTTC.

About this clonotype: The junction differs from germline at one of its ends, possibly a read error. The chain is built from TRBV5-1 and TRBJ1-1, with D tentatively TRBD1 (5 bases). The CDR3 has 14 residues. Germline V lookup: CDR1 SGHRS, CDR2 YFSETQ. The CDR3 bases are TGTGCCAGCAGCTTAACGGGGCCGAACACTGAAGCTTTCTTT. This encodes CASSLTGPNTEAFF.

The count of this clonotype is one. In DNA, the CDR3 is TGTGCCAGCAGCTTAAATAACTATGAGCAGTTCTTC. This encodes CASSLNNYEQFF. The genes are TRBV7-3 and TRBJ2-1; no reliable D call. The CDR3 sequence is 12 residues long. Per the germline V gene, CDR1 is SGHTA and CDR2 is FQGTGA. Trimming left V 1 base short and J 8 bases short, with 6 bases between.

The chain links TRBV23-1 to TRBJ2-7; weak D call: TRBD1 (5 bases). TRBV23-1 is an ORF for which the function is uncertain. This CDR3 has 16 amino acids. Trimming shortened V by 0 bases and J by 2 bases, and 14 bases separated the two germline ends. The CDR3: CASSQSLQVDPYEQYF. The DNA for the CDR3 is TGCGCCAGCAGTCAATCCCTACAGGTAGATCCCTACGAGCAGTACTTC.

The rearrangement uses TRBV19 and TRBJ2-1; D gene uncertain. Trimming took 7 bases from V and 3 from J, leaving 7 bases between them. Germline V gene sequence: CDR1 LNHDA, CDR2 SQIVND (reference sequence). The CDR3 is 12 amino acids. The CDR3 reads CASISYYNEQFF. The CDR3 nucleotides read TGTGCCAGTATTTCATACTACAATGAGCAGTTCTTC.

This chain joins TRBV29-1 and TRBJ2-5; TRBD1 agrees at 7 bases. The germline V gene encodes CDR1 SQVTM and CDR2 ANQGSEA. This CDR3 has 14 amino acids. V lost 7 bases, J lost 1 base, and 9 bases stayed unmatched. The CDR3 DNA reads as TGCAGCGCCACAGGTAGACAGGGCCAAGAGACCCAGTACTTC. Its translation: CSATGRQGQETQYF.

The gene calls are TRBV19 and TRBJ2-7; the match to TRBD2 covers 11 bases. The CDR3 spans 15 residues. V gave up 8 bases and J gave up 0 bases; unmatched junction bases: 6. CDR1 is LNHDA and CDR2 is SQIVND in the germline V gene (reference sequence). The CDR3 protein is CASRLAGLSSYEQYF. The CDR3 DNA is TGTGCCAGTCGACTAGCGGGACTGAGCTCCTACGAGCAGTACTTC.

This clonotype was detected a few times. The V call is TRBV28, the J call TRBJ1-1; D unresolved. The V end lost 2 bases, the J end lost 1 base, and 5 bases lay between the germline ends. CDR3 length: 13 amino acids. Per the germline V gene, CDR1 is MDHEN and CDR2 is SYDVKM. In DNA, the CDR3 is TGTGCCAGCAGTTTAAGGGAGAACACTGAAGCTTTCTTT. Protein product: CASSLRENTEAFF.

This rearrangement joins TRBV5-6 to TRBJ2-6; D is ambiguous. The V end was cut by 0 bases, the J end by 2 bases, with 9 bases between. Looked up from germline, CDR1 is SGHDT and CDR2 is YYEEEE. The CDR3 length is 16 residues. CDR3 protein: CASSLEEVPGANVLTF. In DNA form, the CDR3 reads TGTGCCAGCAGCTTGGAAGAGGTCCCTGGGGCCAACGTCCTGACTTTC. Full variable domain (rest looked up from reference TRBV5-6 and TRBJ2-6): DAGVTQSPTHLIKTRGQQVTLRCSPKSGHDTVSWYQQALGQGPQFIFQYYEEEERQRGNFPDRFSGHQFPNYSSELNVNALLLGDSALYLCASSLEEVPGANVLTFGAGSRLTVL.